What follows are 25 T cell receptor beta chains derived from one specimen sequenced in a study of T-cell memory formation after mild COVID-19. TCRdb passed the 5' RACE reads through MiXCR, listing each CDR3 protein once. The sample shows 500,000 to 650,000 distinct CDR3 sequences, roughly 21% of them seen only once. The material sequenced was PBMCs or a T cell subset sorted from them (not recorded which). The origin of the receptors is an adult woman who had mild COVID-19 (a few samples of this study predate the infection). Cell type and time point are not known.

As to this clonotype: Its ends do not fully match the called genes, so a read error is possible. The genes are TRBV18 and TRBJ1-1; no reliable D call. The CDR3 is made up of 15 amino acids. The germline V gene has CDR1 KGHSH and CDR2 LQKENI. This CDR3 is CASSLVVGPNAEAFF. The CDR3 DNA follows: TGTGCCAGCTCACTGGTAGTAGGTCCGAACGCTGAAGCTTTCTTT.

This clonotype was detected a few times. The CDR3 DNA follows: TGTGCCACCAGTCCCGGCGGTGCCTACGAGCAGTACTTC. This encodes CATSPGGAYEQYF. The rearrangement joins TRBV24-1 to TRBJ2-7; no firm D call. CDR1 and CDR2 (germline): KGHDR, SFDVKD. The CDR3 has 13 residues. The V and J ends lost 6 bases and 2 bases respectively, with 10 bases between them.

The V call is TRBV9, the J call TRBJ2-7, with TRBD1 matching 7 bases. The CDR3 extends over 14 amino acids. Germline assignment: CDR1 SGDLS and CDR2 YYNGEE. After removal of 3 bases from V and 3 bases from J, the junction contained 6 bases not matched to a gene. DNA of the CDR3: TGTGCCAGCAGCGCAGGGGGTAGCGACTACGAGCAGTACTTC. This gives the protein CASSAGGSDYEQYF. Variable domain in full (rest from reference TRBV9 and TRBJ2-7): DSGVTQTPKHLITATGQRVTLRCSPRSGDLSVYWYQQSLDQGLQFLIQYYNGEERAKGNILERFSAQQFPDLHSELNLSSLELGDSALYFCASSAGGSDYEQYFGPGTRLTVT.

The CDR3, as DNA: TGTGCCAGCGGTTCAGGGAGCTACAATGAGCAGTTCTTC. It encodes CASGSGSYNEQFF. The V call is TRBV7-2, the J call TRBJ2-1; D may correspond to TRBD1 or TRBD2 (5 bases each). CDR1 and CDR2 from the germline V gene are SGHTA and FQGNSA. This CDR3 has 13 amino acids. With 8 bases removed from V and 3 bases from J, the gap between germline ends came to 11 bases.

The chain joins TRBV12-3 or TRBV12-4 to TRBJ1-3; D unclear. The germline V and J ends were trimmed by 6 bases and 7 bases, with 7 bases remaining between them. The CDR3 sequence is 11 residues long. DNA of the CDR3: TGTGCCAGCAGCGCGGTCAACACCATATATTTT. It codes for CASSAVNTIYF.

This clonotype was detected only a few times. The chain carries TRBV9 and TRBJ2-1, with D hard to call. This CDR3 comprises 16 residues. Germline V lookup: CDR1 SGDLS, CDR2 YYNGEE. V shed 1 base and J shed 0 bases, with 11 bases lying between them. Here the CDR3 reads CASSVTGSRSYNEQFF. The CDR3 nucleotides are TGTGCCAGCAGCGTAACTGGATCTCGCTCCTACAATGAGCAGTTCTTC.

The CDR3 spells CASSYSRKRGHHTEAFF. The DNA for the CDR3 is TGTGCCAGCAGTTACTCCCGGAAGAGGGGGCATCACACTGAAGCTTTCTTT. The chain is built from TRBV6-5 and TRBJ1-1; TRBD1 matches 7 bases. Germline trimming cut 0 bases from V and 3 bases from J; bases unmatched to any gene: 10. Per the germline V gene, CDR1 is MNHEY and CDR2 is SVGAGI. This CDR3 spans 17 amino acids.

V usage is TRBV12-3 or TRBV12-4 and J usage is TRBJ2-5; the match to TRBD2 covers 9 bases. V gave up 6 bases and J gave up 4 bases; unmatched junction bases: 12. This CDR3 is 16 amino acids long. The CDR3 nucleotides read TGTGCCAGCAGCCCTGGGGGCGGGAGGGCAGCAGAGACCCAGTACTTC. This translates into CASSPGGGRAAETQYF.

The V gene is TRBV20-1, the J gene TRBJ1-1; D is unresolved. Germline-derived CDR1 and CDR2 are DFQATT and SNEGSKA (reference sequence). The CDR3 is made up of 14 amino acids. Trimming left V 0 bases short and J 0 bases short, with 8 bases between. CDR3 bases: TGCAGTGCTAGAGATATTGCGGTGAACACTGAAGCTTTCTTT. It yields the protein CSARDIAVNTEAFF.

Only a few counts were recorded for this clonotype. The chain recombines TRBV11-3 with TRBJ2-5; no firm D call. The V end lost 6 bases, the J end lost 5 bases, and 13 bases lay between the germline ends. This CDR3 contains 13 residues. CDR1 is SGHNT, CDR2 YENEEA, per germline. CDR3 bases: TGTGCCAGCAGTGACGGGTTCTGGGAGACCCAGTACTTC. Protein sequence: CASSDGFWETQYF.

This clonotype was seen a handful of times. The chain is built from TRBV6-4 and TRBJ2-3; 7 bases align to TRBD2. After removal of 2 bases from V and 1 base from J, the junction contained 0 bases not matched to a gene. Germline V gene sequence: CDR1 MRHNA, CDR2 SNTAGT. The CDR3 has 14 residues. CDR3 nucleotide sequence: TGTGCCAGCAGTGACGCGGGAGGCACAGATACGCAGTATTTT. Translated: CASSDAGGTDTQYF.

V usage is TRBV3-1 and J usage is TRBJ2-3; 7 bases match TRBD1. The CDR3 runs 15 residues. The germline V gene encodes CDR1 LGHDT and CDR2 YNNKEL (reference sequence). V was clipped by 1 base and J by 6 bases; unmatched bases: 7. CDR3 amino acids: CASSQVSTGDDTQYF. CDR3 in DNA: TGTGCCAGCAGCCAAGTCTCCACAGGGGATGATACGCAGTATTTT.

The genes are TRBV12-3 or TRBV12-4 and TRBJ2-1, with a possible D match to TRBD1 (7 bases). CDR3 length equals 17 residues. Trimming cost V 3 bases and J 7 bases, with 22 bases left between them. In DNA, the CDR3 is TGTGCCAGCAGTTTTCAGGGACAGCTCCTGGGGGGTAATGAGCAGTTCTTC. Its translation: CASSFQGQLLGGNEQFF.

This chain uses TRBV18 with TRBJ2-5; possibly TRBD1 for D (6 bases). The germline V gene encodes CDR1 KGHSH and CDR2 LQKENI. The CDR3 consists of 13 residues. V was clipped by 6 bases and J by 1 base, with 9 bases between them. In DNA, the CDR3 is TGTGCCAGCTCGGACAGCCTCCAAGAGACCCAGTACTTC. Translating gives CASSDSLQETQYF.

The sample holds a few counts of this clonotype. The chain employs TRBV9 and TRBJ2-7; D might be TRBD1 or TRBD2, each matching 7 bases. Germline assignment: CDR1 SGDLS and CDR2 YYNGEE. The V end lost 4 bases, the J end lost 6 bases, and 14 bases lay between the germline ends. The CDR3 has 13 amino acids. The CDR3 DNA follows: TGTGCCAGCAGCCAGGGGGGGCAAAGCGAGCAGTACTTC. This translates into CASSQGGQSEQYF.

The chain combines TRBV24-1 with TRBJ2-3; 10 nucleotides align to TRBD2. The germline V gene has CDR1 KGHDR and CDR2 SFDVKD. This CDR3 spans 17 amino acids. The V gene end was trimmed by 1 base and the J gene end by 3 bases; junction bases not matched to a gene: 6. The CDR3 reads CATSDLPSGRATDTQYF. In DNA, the CDR3 is TGTGCCACCAGTGATTTACCTAGCGGGAGAGCGACAGATACGCAGTATTTT.

This clonotype was seen only a few times. DNA of the CDR3: TGTGCCAGCAGTCTCTCCCGGACTAGCGGGTCCTACAATGAGCAGTTCTTC. Translating gives CASSLSRTSGSYNEQFF. J is TRBJ2-1 and V is TRBV6-5; 11 positions match TRBD2. The CDR3 has 17 residues. Germline CDR1 and CDR2: MNHEY and SVGAGI. The V gene end was trimmed by 5 bases and the J gene end by 1 base; junction bases not matched to a gene: 7.

The gene calls are TRBV6-6 and TRBJ2-7, with D perhaps TRBD1 (6 bases). The V gene's germline CDR1 is MNHNY and CDR2 SVGAGI (reference sequence). The CDR3 runs 14 residues. Trimming left V 5 bases short and J 5 bases short, with 16 bases between. CDR3 coding DNA: TGTGCCAGCAGTCCTCAGGACAGCCGCCACGAGCAGTACTTC. Its translation: CASSPQDSRHEQYF.

The chain combines TRBV2 with TRBJ2-7; the D is unclear. Trimming left V 6 bases short and J 5 bases short, with 20 bases between. This CDR3 comprises 15 residues. The V gene's germline CDR1 is SNHLY and CDR2 FYNNEI. CDR3 DNA sequence: TGTGCCAGCAGCGCCATGGCAATCAGGAGCCACGAGCAGTACTTC. It yields the protein CASSAMAIRSHEQYF.

The V call is TRBV29-1, the J call TRBJ2-7, with D possibly being TRBD2 (6 bases). There are 13 residues in the CDR3. V lost 6 bases, J lost 2 bases, and 14 bases lay in between. Germline V gene lookup returns CDR1 SQVTM and CDR2 ANQGSEA. DNA of the CDR3: TGCAGCGTGGGAGGTTTGCAAACCTACGAGCAGTACTTC. Translating it yields CSVGGLQTYEQYF.

At least ten counts were recorded for this clonotype. V is TRBV4-2 and J is TRBJ2-2, with no clear D. Per the germline V gene, CDR1 is LGHNA and CDR2 is YNFKEQ. Trimming took 3 bases from V and 1 from J, leaving 9 bases between them. The CDR3 covers 15 residues. The DNA for the CDR3 is TGTGCCAGCAGCCAGGGCCTCCAGAACACCGGGGAGCTGTTTTTT. Protein: CASSQGLQNTGELFF.

The rearrangement uses TRBV7-9 and TRBJ2-2; D is unclear. Germline CDR1 reads SEHNR; CDR2 reads FQNEAQ (reference sequence). The CDR3 runs to 14 residues. V was cut by 1 base and J by 5 bases, with 8 bases left in between. CDR3 protein: CASSLVPRTGELFF. In nucleotides, the CDR3 is TGTGCCAGCAGCTTAGTCCCTCGGACCGGGGAGCTGTTTTTT. Full variable domain (remainder filled in from reference TRBV7-9 and TRBJ2-2): DTGVSQNPRHKITKRGQNVTFRCDPISEHNRLYWYRQTLGQGPEFLTYFQNEAQLEKSRLLSDRFSAERPKGSFSTLEIQRTEQGDSAMYLCASSLVPRTGELFFGEGSRLTVL.

V is TRBV20-1 and J is TRBJ1-1, with D possibly TRBD1 on 5 matching bases. The CDR3 has 13 residues. CDR1 and CDR2 (germline): DFQATT, SNEGSKA (reference sequence). Trimming left V 6 bases short and J 1 base short, with 12 bases between. The CDR3, as DNA: TGCAGTGCCACGGACACTGGGAACACTGAAGCTTTCTTT. Translating it yields CSATDTGNTEAFF.

This chain uses TRBV19 with TRBJ2-3; D gene ambiguous. The germline CDR1 and CDR2 sequences are LNHDA and SQIVND (reference sequence). The CDR3 loop spans 14 amino acids. V was trimmed by 1 base and J by 2 bases, leaving 7 bases between them. In DNA form, the CDR3 reads TGTGCCAGTAGTATAGGGTTTCCCACAGATACGCAGTATTTT. Its protein product is CASSIGFPTDTQYF. Drawing the rest from reference TRBV19 and TRBJ2-3, the complete variable domain is DGGITQSPKYLFRKEGQNVTLSCEQNLNHDAMYWYRQDPGQGLRLIYYSQIVNDFQKGDIAEGYSVSREKKESFPLTVTSAQKNPTAFYLCASSIGFPTDTQYFGPGTRLTVL.

This rearrangement joins TRBV9 to TRBJ2-5, with D perhaps TRBD1 (6 bases). The germline V and J ends were trimmed by 4 bases and 0 bases, with 16 bases remaining between them. CDR1 and CDR2 (germline): SGDLS, YYNGEE. CDR3 length: 16 amino acids. The CDR3 loop reads CASSLRGQTYQETQYF. CDR3 in DNA: TGTGCCAGCAGCCTCCGGGGACAAACGTACCAAGAGACCCAGTACTTC. The complete variable domain, with remaining parts taken from reference TRBV9 and TRBJ2-5, reads DSGVTQTPKHLITATGQRVTLRCSPRSGDLSVYWYQQSLDQGLQFLIQYYNGEERAKGNILERFSAQQFPDLHSELNLSSLELGDSALYFCASSLRGQTYQETQYFGPGTRLLVL.